This T cell receptor (beta chain) was identified during a study of blood T cell repertoires in COVID-19. Study-wide background: The United States, Italy and Spain provided the acute and convalescent COVID-19 samples. T cells, B-cell-depleted T cells, or PBMCs provided the cDNA or gDNA that served as material.

Measured with immunoSEQ multiplex PCR; TCRdb has only the in-frame clones, and not every one. The sample holds some 300,000 clones, roughly 90% seen once. The study drew participants aged about 18 to 95 years from fewer than 30 US areas. Someone with COVID-19 had been met by exposed participants within 2 weeks before study entry. The V gene's germline CDR1 is MNHEY and CDR2 SVGAGI. CDR3 length: 14 amino acids. Trimming cost V 7 bases and J 4 bases; bases outside gene matches: 7. This sequence joins TRBV6-5 and TRBJ2-7, with 10 bases fitting TRBD1. Sequencing was carried out using PBMCs or T cells enriched from blood (not recorded which). The receptor was derived from a woman aged 30 to 39 who had been exposed to COVID-19. The CDR3 nucleotides read TGTGCCAGCACAGAGGACAGGGGGTTATACGAGCAGTACTTC. It yields the protein CASTEDRGLYEQYF.